This entry describes one T cell receptor beta chain. What it recognizes is unknown. The data were taken from a study of CD8+ T cells in alopecia areata. Study-wide results and caveats: Expanded CD8+ clones among the top 100, and scalp clonality, were significantly decreased by tofacitinib. Lesional scalp, notably in alopecia totalis/universalis, had clonality above that of normal scalp.

Treatment indicated: oral pan-JAK inhibitor, 5-10 mg twice daily. Peripheral blood and lesional scalp punch biopsies came from alopecia areata patients. There are 14 residues in the CDR3. V was pared by 4 bases and J by 2 bases, with 6 bases of the junction left unmatched. The germline V gene encodes CDR1 GTSNPN and CDR2 SVGIG (reference sequence). RNA was extracted and reverse transcribed into cDNA as the sequencing template. The method was immunoSEQ multiplex PCR; TCRdb's version includes in-frame clones alone and lacks a portion of them. The sample contains some 160,000 clones, just over 65% of which appear only once.

The starting material was CD4+ T cells sorted from blood, obtained at week 4, from a patient treated with tofacitinib. This receptor was identified in a human donor with alopecia areata. The V and J genes are TRBV30 and TRBJ2-7; 9 nucleotides match TRBD1. In DNA, the CDR3 is TGTGCCTGGAACCCGGGACAGGGCCCCTACGAGCAGTACTTC. Translating gives CAWNPGQGPYEQYF.